These 15 T cell receptor beta chains share one sample of origin, sequenced in a study of cytomegalovirus exposure and HLA in healthy donors. PCR used 60 Vbeta primers and 13 Jbeta primers. Method: immunoSEQ multiplex PCR; TCRdb's copy keeps in-frame clones and lacks some. The repertoire holds fewer than 95,000 clones, with around three fifths as singletons. Sequenced sample: PBMCs. Source of these receptors: a woman between 45 and 65 years old in good health and CMV-seropositive.

The genes are TRBV9 and TRBJ2-2; no clear D gene. CDR1 and CDR2 from the germline V gene are SGDLS and YYNGEE. V gave up 4 bases and J gave up 1 base, with 5 bases separating them. The CDR3 loop spans 13 amino acids. Here the CDR3 reads CASSSENTGELFF. CDR3 nucleotides: TGTGCCAGCAGCTCAGAGAACACCGGGGAGCTGTTTTTT. Full variable domain (remainder filled in from reference TRBV9 and TRBJ2-2): DSGVTQTPKHLITATGQRVTLRCSPRSGDLSVYWYQQSLDQGLQFLIQYYNGEERAKGNILERFSAQQFPDLHSELNLSSLELGDSALYFCASSSENTGELFFGEGSRLTVL.

The V and J genes are TRBV28 and TRBJ1-5; D is perhaps TRBD1 (6 bases). V was clipped by 5 bases and J by 4 bases, with 15 bases between them. This CDR3 region has 15 residues. Per the germline V gene, CDR1 is MDHEN and CDR2 is SYDVKM. The CDR3 DNA follows: TGTGCCAGCAGTCCCGGGGGGGCGGGAAATCAGCCCCAGCATTTT. Its protein product is CASSPGGAGNQPQHF.

This chain uses TRBV27 with TRBJ2-1; D is unresolved. Deletions cut 5 bases from V and 2 bases from J, with 7 bases between. The CDR3 sequence is 13 residues long. CDR1 MNHEY and CDR2 SMNVEV come from the germline V gene (reference sequence). In DNA, the CDR3 is TGTGCCAGCAGTCTGGCAGCCTACAATGAGCAGTTCTTC. It is translated as CASSLAAYNEQFF.

The gene calls are TRBV30 and TRBJ1-1; D may be TRBD1 (6 bases). The CDR3 is 15 residues long. In germline, CDR1 is GTSNPN, CDR2 SVGIG (reference sequence). The germline V and J ends were trimmed by 0 bases and 4 bases, with 15 bases remaining between them. The DNA for the CDR3 is TGTGCCTGGAGTGTAATCCAGGGGTCGGCCACTGAAGCTTTCTTT. Amino acids: CAWSVIQGSATEAFF.

The J gene is TRBJ1-5, the V gene TRBV23-1; D is uncertain. TRBV23-1 is given ORF status, its function remaining uncertain. This CDR3 contains 14 residues. Trimming shortened V by 0 bases and J by 8 bases, and 11 bases separated the two germline ends. The CDR3 protein is CASSQSESIKPQHF. CDR3 nucleotide sequence: TGCGCCAGCAGTCAATCTGAGAGTATCAAGCCCCAGCATTTT.

Many counts were recorded for this clone. The rearrangement links TRBV19 to TRBJ1-4; 9 bases map to TRBD1. Germline CDR1 reads LNHDA; CDR2 reads SQIVND (reference sequence). The CDR3 runs to 15 residues. After removal of 5 bases from V and 7 bases from J, the junction contained 8 bases not matched to a gene. CDR3 protein: CASSPSGTGFEKLFF. In DNA, the CDR3 is TGTGCCAGTAGTCCCTCCGGGACAGGGTTTGAAAAACTGTTTTTT.

The chain uses TRBV11-2 and TRBJ1-1; D possibly corresponds to TRBD1 (6 bases). Per the germline V gene, CDR1 is SGHAT and CDR2 is FQNNGV. The V end lost 4 bases, the J end lost 10 bases, and 13 bases lay between the germline ends. The CDR3 has 12 residues. The CDR3 loop reads CASSWAGDGAFF. CDR3 DNA sequence: TGTGCCAGCAGCTGGGCAGGGGACGGAGCTTTCTTT.

This rearrangement joins TRBV5-6 to TRBJ1-2, with 7 bases identical to TRBD1. The germline gives CDR1 SGHDT, CDR2 YYEEEE. V shed 4 bases, J shed 4 bases, and the junction held 10 bases outside the gene matches. CDR3 length: 15 residues. The CDR3 protein is CASSITTGLGYGYTF. The DNA for the CDR3 is TGTGCCAGCAGCATCACGACAGGGCTAGGCTATGGCTACACCTTC.

This clone was recorded a few times. V is TRBV11-1 and J is TRBJ1-1; 7 bases fit TRBD1. The CDR3 loop spans 14 amino acids. Germline CDR1 SGHAT, CDR2 FQDESV (reference sequence). The J segment lost 4 bases and the V segment lost 3 bases, leaving 5 bases of the junction unmatched. Here the CDR3 DNA reads TGTGCCAGCAGCTTGTCCCAGGGGGGCACTGAAGCTTTCTTT. Translating gives CASSLSQGGTEAFF.

This clone appeared a few times. Written as DNA, the CDR3 is TGCGCCAGCAGCCAAGAAGGGACAGCCACGAACACCGGGGAGCTGTTTTTT. It translates to CASSQEGTATNTGELFF. This chain connects TRBV4-1 to TRBJ2-2, with 7 bases aligning to TRBD1. The CDR3 has 17 amino acids. The J segment lost 0 bases and the V segment lost 0 bases, leaving 4 bases of the junction unmatched. The germline V gene encodes CDR1 MGHRA and CDR2 YSYEKL.

The J gene is TRBJ1-1, the V gene TRBV4-2, with 8 nucleotides matching TRBD1. CDR3 length: 13 amino acids. Germline CDR1 LGHNA, CDR2 YNFKEQ. The V and J ends lost 1 base and 8 bases, in that order; junction bases with no gene match: 3. The DNA of the CDR3 is TGTGCCAGCAGCCAAGGGGACAGGCGGGAAGCTTTCTTT. Amino acids: CASSQGDRREAFF.

The table lists this clone with a few counts. The J gene is TRBJ2-5, the V gene TRBV29-1; 8 nucleotides agree with TRBD2. This CDR3 comprises 15 residues. Germline CDR1 and CDR2: SQVTM and ANQGSEA. Trimming removed 3 bases from V and 5 bases from J; junction bases left unmatched: 11. CDR3 nucleotide sequence: TGCAGCGTTGATAGCGGGCGGGGGGCGGTGGAGACCCAGTACTTC. Its translation is CSVDSGRGAVETQYF.

In this sample, this clone turned up a few times. CDR3 nucleotide sequence: TGCGCCAGCAGCTCGGGACAGCTAAATGAAAAACTGTTTTTT. This gives the protein CASSSGQLNEKLFF. This chain joins TRBV5-1 and TRBJ1-4, with TRBD1 identical over 7 bases. The V gene end was trimmed by 3 bases and the J gene end by 5 bases; junction bases not matched to a gene: 4. CDR1 SGHRS and CDR2 YFSETQ come from the germline V gene. The CDR3 loop spans 14 amino acids. Full variable domain (outside the CDR3, taken from reference TRBV5-1 and TRBJ1-4): KAGVTQTPRYLIKTRGQQVTLSCSPISGHRSVSWYQQTPGQGLQFLFEYFSETQRNKGNFPGRFSGRQFSNSRSEMNVSTLELGDSALYLCASSSGQLNEKLFFGSGTQLSVL.

This clone was seen more than once but under ten times. The rearrangement uses TRBV18 and TRBJ1-3; a possible D gene is TRBD1 (5 bases). Trimming cost V 6 bases and J 0 bases, with 12 bases left between them. Looked up from germline, CDR1 is KGHSH and CDR2 is LQKENI. CDR3 length: 15 residues. This CDR3 reads CASSPDRTSGNTIYF. CDR3 DNA sequence: TGTGCCAGCTCCCCCGACAGAACCTCTGGAAACACCATATATTTT.

The chain carries TRBV6-4 and TRBJ2-5; TRBD1 matches 9 bases. Germline V lookup: CDR1 MRHNA, CDR2 SNTAGT. V gave up 10 bases and J gave up 7 bases; unmatched junction bases: 10. The length of the CDR3 is 13 residues. DNA of the CDR3: TGTGCCATCGGGACAGGGATGATCTCGACCCAGTACTTC. Amino acids: CAIGTGMISTQYF.